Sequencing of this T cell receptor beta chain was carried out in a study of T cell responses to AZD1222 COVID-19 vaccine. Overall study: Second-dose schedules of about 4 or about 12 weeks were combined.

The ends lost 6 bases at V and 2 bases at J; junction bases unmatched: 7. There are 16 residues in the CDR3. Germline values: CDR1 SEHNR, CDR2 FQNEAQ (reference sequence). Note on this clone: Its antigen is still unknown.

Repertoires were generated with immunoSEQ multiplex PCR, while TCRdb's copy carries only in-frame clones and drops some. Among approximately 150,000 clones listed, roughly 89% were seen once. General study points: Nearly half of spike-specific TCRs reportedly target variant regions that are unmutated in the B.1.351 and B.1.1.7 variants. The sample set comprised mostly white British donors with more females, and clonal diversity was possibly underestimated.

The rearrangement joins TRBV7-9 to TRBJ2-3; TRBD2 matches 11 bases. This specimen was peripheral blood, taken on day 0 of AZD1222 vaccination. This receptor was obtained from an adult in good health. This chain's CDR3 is CASRRASGGNTDTQYF. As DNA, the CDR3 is TGTGCCAGCAGACGTGCTAGCGGGGGGAACACAGATACGCAGTATTTT.